Presented here are 27 T cell receptor beta chains from one specimen sequenced in a study of T cells in lung cancer brain metastases. Clones were read by immunoSEQ multiplex PCR, and TCRdb kept only the in-frame ones, dropping some. The sample has 1,000 to 1,500 clones, roughly 86% seen once. Sequenced input: tumor tissue from a brain metastasis. The receptors come from a man between 65 and 85 years old with non-small cell lung cancer that had spread to the brain.

This sequence joins TRBV19 and TRBJ1-2; the match to TRBD1 covers 7 bases. The V and J ends lost 9 bases and 4 bases, in that order; junction bases with no gene match: 8. The CDR3 is 13 residues long. CDR1 is LNHDA, CDR2 SQIVND, per germline (reference sequence). CDR3 loop: CASSTGVLYGYTF. The CDR3 DNA reads as TGTGCCAGCTCCACAGGGGTCCTCTATGGCTACACCTTC.

This clone was detected once. V usage is TRBV18 and J usage is TRBJ1-2; D is unclear. Per germline, CDR1 KGHSH and CDR2 LQKENI. Trimming shortened V by 2 bases and J by 2 bases, and 6 bases separated the two germline ends. The CDR3 extends over 13 amino acids. CDR3 DNA: TGTGCCAGCTCACCAACAGCCAACTATGGCTACACCTTC. It encodes CASSPTANYGYTF.

The chain links TRBV7-9 to TRBJ1-6; D uncertain. The CDR3 is 17 residues long. Germline V CDR1 and CDR2: SEHNR, FQNEAQ (reference sequence). Trimming left V 2 bases short and J 3 bases short, with 14 bases between. The CDR3 region has the DNA TGTGCCAGCAGCTTATTGTCGGGGAAAGGCTATAATTCACCCCTCCACTTT. As protein: CASSLLSGKGYNSPLHF.

This chain links TRBV19 with TRBJ1-6, with no clear D. The germline V gene has CDR1 LNHDA and CDR2 SQIVND (reference sequence). Trimming stripped 3 bases from V and 8 bases from J, with 8 bases between. The CDR3 sequence is 13 residues long. CDR3 loop: CASSIGGDSPLHF. CDR3 nucleotides: TGTGCCAGTAGTATTGGAGGCGATTCACCCCTCCACTTT.

The chain employs TRBV6-1 and TRBJ1-4, with D possibly TRBD1 on 5 matching bases. V lost 7 bases, J lost 0 bases, and 9 bases lay in between. Germline V gene data show CDR1 as MNHNS and CDR2 as SASEGT. There are 14 residues in the CDR3. The CDR3 protein is CASTMTATNEKLFF. The DNA for the CDR3 is TGTGCCAGCACCATGACAGCAACTAATGAAAAACTGTTTTTT.

In regard to this clone: It is likely a read error, because the conserved phenylalanine at the end of the CDR3 is missing. This chain connects TRBV27 to TRBJ1-6; 8 bases are shared with TRBD1. This CDR3 contains 14 residues. CDR1 is MNHEY and CDR2 is SMNVEV in the germline V gene (reference sequence). V lost 7 bases and J lost 9; bases outside the gene matches: 8. The CDR3, as DNA: TGTGCCAGCACCAGGACAGGGAAAGGTTCACCCCTCCACCTT. Protein product: CASTRTGKGSPLHL.

For this clone: At the DNA level, this CDR3 is encoded by other sequences in the same sample as well. This rearrangement joins TRBV19 to TRBJ2-5; tentative D call: TRBD1 (5 bases). The CDR3 is made up of 14 amino acids. From germline, CDR1 is LNHDA and CDR2 SQIVND (reference sequence). V was pared by 4 bases and J by 5 bases, with 14 bases between. The CDR3 sequence is CASSTAGLTETQYF. CDR3 bases: TGTGCCAGTAGTACAGCAGGGTTGACGGAGACCCAGTACTTC.

The rearrangement joins TRBV18 to TRBJ1-3, with 8 positions matching TRBD1. The CDR3 length is 16 residues. The V gene's germline CDR1 is KGHSH and CDR2 LQKENI. V shed 3 bases, J shed 0 bases, and the junction held 4 bases outside the gene matches. CDR3 DNA sequence: TGTGCCAGCTCACCTGGACAGGGATCCTCTGGAAACACCATATATTTT. This gives the protein CASSPGQGSSGNTIYF.

The chain couples TRBV7-9 to TRBJ1-2, with 9 bases lining up with TRBD1. Unmatched junction bases numbered 15, after V lost 5 bases and J lost 8 bases. Germline CDR1 reads SEHNR; CDR2 reads FQNEAQ (reference sequence). There are 16 residues in the CDR3. In DNA, the CDR3 is TGTGCCAGCAGCCACCTCCCGGGACAGGGATTCCGGGGCTACACCTTC. Translating gives CASSHLPGQGFRGYTF.

This clone was recorded only once. The rearrangement links TRBV18 to TRBJ2-7; no firm D call. This CDR3 has 11 amino acids. Looked up from germline, CDR1 is KGHSH and CDR2 is LQKENI. The V gene lost 5 bases and the J gene lost 5 bases, with 7 bases spanning the gap. CDR3 amino acids: CASSTNHEQYF. The CDR3 bases are TGTGCCAGCTCAACGAACCACGAGCAGTACTTC.

The chain recombines TRBV2 with TRBJ1-2; 7 nucleotides match TRBD1. Per germline, CDR1 SNHLY and CDR2 FYNNEI. The CDR3 has 14 amino acids. V lost 4 bases, J lost 8 bases, and 10 bases stayed unmatched. The CDR3 bases are TGTGCCAGCAGTGTAAGGACAGGTCCCGACGGCTACACCTTC. Translating gives CASSVRTGPDGYTF.

This chain joins TRBV9 and TRBJ1-3, with 11 bases matching TRBD1. Germline lookup yields CDR1 SGDLS and CDR2 YYNGEE. The trim removed 0 bases at V and 4 bases at J, leaving 3 bases unmatched. This CDR3 is 16 amino acids long. The chain's CDR3 is CASSVGTGGAGNTIYF. The CDR3 nucleotides read TGTGCCAGCAGCGTAGGGACAGGGGGCGCAGGAAACACCATATATTTT.

On this clone itself: This CDR3 is missing its conserved last phenylalanine or tryptophan, likely due to a read error. The chain joins TRBV5-6 to TRBJ1-1; TRBD1 might be the D (5 bases). Trimming stripped 0 bases from V and 7 bases from J, with 7 bases between. Germline V lookup: CDR1 SGHDT, CDR2 YYEEEE. The CDR3 runs to 12 residues. The CDR3 protein is CASSLVQGEAFL. In DNA form, the CDR3 reads TGTGCCAGCAGCTTGGTGCAGGGTGAAGCTTTCCTT.

The chain joins TRBV5-4 to TRBJ1-5; no firm D call. The CDR3 is made up of 13 amino acids. Germline V gene sequence: CDR1 SGHNT, CDR2 YYREEE (reference sequence). Trimming removed 4 bases at V and 0 bases at J, with 5 bases between. This chain's CDR3 is CASSVNSNQPQHF. CDR3 DNA: TGTGCCAGCAGCGTAAATAGCAATCAGCCCCAGCATTTT. Full variable domain (remainder filled in from reference TRBV5-4 and TRBJ1-5): ETGVTQSPTHLIKTRGQQVTLRCSSQSGHNTVSWYQQALGQGPQFIFQYYREEENGRGNFPPRFSGLQFPNYSSELNVNALELDDSALYLCASSVNSNQPQHFGDGTRLSIL.

This chain joins TRBV19 and TRBJ2-5, with D hard to call. With the DNA end fitting TRBJ2-7 better, the J assignment may be wrong. The CDR3 extends over 13 amino acids. Germline loops: CDR1 LNHDA, CDR2 SQIVND (reference sequence). The CDR3 bases are TGTGCCAGTAGTATAGGGACGAAATACGAGCAGTACTTC. Protein: CASSIGTKYEQYF.

The gene calls are TRBV5-1 and TRBJ1-6; D is unclear. The V gene's germline CDR1 is SGHRS and CDR2 YFSETQ. CDR3 length: 15 amino acids. V shed 4 bases and J shed 5 bases, with 13 bases lying between them. The CDR3 DNA is TGCGCCAGCAGCGTCGGACCACGAGATAATTCACCCCTCCACTTT. It translates to CASSVGPRDNSPLHF.

In regard to this clone: Mismatch with germline at one junction end may stem from a read error. CDR3 sequence reads: CSVEGGTEAFF. The CDR3 DNA reads as TGCAGCGTCGAAGGGGGTACTGAAGCTTTCTTT. This chain joins TRBV29-1 and TRBJ1-1; the D gene is possibly TRBD1 (6 bases). The germline gives CDR1 SQVTM, CDR2 ANQGSEA. This CDR3 spans 11 amino acids.

This chain connects TRBV10-3 to TRBJ1-1, with D tentatively TRBD1 (5 bases). CDR3 size: 13 residues. V gave up 3 bases and J gave up 6 bases, with 11 bases separating them. The germline V gene has CDR1 ENHRY and CDR2 SYGVKD. The DNA of the CDR3 is TGTGCCATCAGTGATTTCGGACAATCTGAAGCTTTCTTT. The encoded protein is CAISDFGQSEAFF.

The chain couples TRBV18 to TRBJ2-3; 7 positions match TRBD2. V shed 0 bases, J shed 1 base, and the junction held 4 bases outside the gene matches. The CDR3 sequence is 16 residues long. CDR1 and CDR2 from the germline V gene are KGHSH and LQKENI. Here the CDR3 reads CASSPPYGGGTDTQYF. The CDR3 nucleotides read TGTGCCAGCTCACCACCGTATGGGGGGGGCACAGATACGCAGTATTTT.

The table lists this clone with a count of one. V gene TRBV5-1 combines with J gene TRBJ2-5, with 8 bases aligning to TRBD1. CDR3 length: 14 amino acids. Looked up from germline, CDR1 is SGHRS and CDR2 is YFSETQ. The junction had 5 bases not matched to a gene; V was cut back by 6 bases and J by 1 base. CDR3 nucleotide sequence: TGCGCCAGCAACTTCGGGACAGGCCAAGAGACCCAGTACTTC. This gives the protein CASNFGTGQETQYF.

For this clone: Its ends do not fully match the called genes, so a read error is possible. The J gene is TRBJ2-4, the V gene TRBV5-4, with D tentatively TRBD1 (5 bases). CDR1 and CDR2 (germline): SGHNT, YYREEE (reference sequence). CDR3 length equals 15 residues. CDR3 residues: CASSLDQGTKNIQYF. CDR3 coding DNA: TGTGCCAGCAGTTTGGACCAGGGCACCAAAAACATTCAGTACTTC.

The chain combines TRBV5-4 with TRBJ2-3, with D perhaps matching TRBD2 (5 bases). The CDR3 extends over 14 amino acids. Germline CDR1 and CDR2: SGHNT and YYREEE (reference sequence). With 2 bases removed from V and 0 bases from J, the gap between germline ends came to 7 bases. CDR3 DNA sequence: TGTGCCAGCAGCTTCGGGATTAGCACAGATACGCAGTATTTT. It yields the protein CASSFGISTDTQYF.

This clone was found once. Other DNA sequences in this sample translate to the same CDR3. The chain links TRBV20-1 to TRBJ2-1; D not resolved. The germline V gene encodes CDR1 DFQATT and CDR2 SNEGSKA (reference sequence). The CDR3 totals 10 residues. V lost 3 bases, J lost 8 bases, and 5 bases lay in between. The CDR3 reads CSASDHEQFF. The CDR3 DNA follows: TGCAGTGCTAGTGACCATGAGCAGTTCTTC.

The chain couples TRBV14 to TRBJ2-7; D remains ambiguous. With 9 bases removed from V and 2 bases from J, the gap between germline ends came to 8 bases. Germline CDR1 is SGHDN and CDR2 is FVKESK. CDR3 length: 11 residues. The CDR3 loop is CASSATYEQYF. CDR3 sequence (DNA): TGTGCCAGTTCAGCCACCTACGAGCAGTACTTC.

The chain combines TRBV29-1 with TRBJ2-3; weak D call: TRBD1 (5 bases). Germline V gives CDR1 SQVTM, CDR2 ANQGSEA. V dropped 6 bases and J dropped 3 bases, with 10 bases sitting between them. This CDR3 contains 12 residues. In DNA, the CDR3 is TGCAGCGTACAGGTTCAGACAGATACGCAGTATTTT. Its protein is CSVQVQTDTQYF.

The V and J genes are TRBV19 and TRBJ2-5; 10 nucleotides agree with TRBD2. Per germline, CDR1 LNHDA and CDR2 SQIVND (reference sequence). Unmatched junction bases numbered 6, after V lost 5 bases and J lost 3 bases. CDR3 length equals 15 residues. CDR3 bases: TGTGCCAGTAGTGAGAGACTAGCGGGTAAAGAGACCCAGTACTTC. Translating gives CASSERLAGKETQYF.

V is TRBV29-1 and J is TRBJ1-4; 8 nucleotides match TRBD1. The CDR3 is 14 residues long. J gave up 6 bases and V 5 bases, and 8 bases lay outside the gene matches. Germline CDR1 reads SQVTM; CDR2 reads ANQGSEA. The CDR3 DNA is TGCAGCGTTCTGGGGGACAGGTCTCATGAAAAACTGTTTTTT. Translating it yields CSVLGDRSHEKLFF.